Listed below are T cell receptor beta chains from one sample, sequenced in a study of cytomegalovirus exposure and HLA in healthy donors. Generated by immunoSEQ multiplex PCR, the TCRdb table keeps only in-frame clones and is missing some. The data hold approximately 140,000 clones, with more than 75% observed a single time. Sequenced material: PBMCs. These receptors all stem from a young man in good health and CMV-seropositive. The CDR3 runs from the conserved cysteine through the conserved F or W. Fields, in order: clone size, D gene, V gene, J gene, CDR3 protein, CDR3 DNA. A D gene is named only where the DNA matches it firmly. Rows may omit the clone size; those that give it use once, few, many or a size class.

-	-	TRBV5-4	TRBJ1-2	CASSYGTSNYGYTF	TGTGCCAGCAGCTATGGGACATCGAACTATGGCTACACCTTC
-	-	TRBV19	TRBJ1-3	CASMGLYTSGNTIYF	TGTGCCAGTATGGGACTTTACACCTCTGGAAACACCATATATTTT
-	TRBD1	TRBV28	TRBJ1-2	CASKTGGDYGYTF	TGTGCCAGCAAGACAGGGGGCGACTATGGCTACACCTTC
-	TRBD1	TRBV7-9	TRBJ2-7	CASSHPGQTPYEQYF	TGTGCCAGCAGCCACCCGGGACAGACACCCTACGAGCAGTACTTC
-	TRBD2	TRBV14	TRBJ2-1	CASSQWTSPDAEQFF	TGTGCCAGCAGCCAGTGGACTAGCCCAGACGCTGAGCAGTTCTTC
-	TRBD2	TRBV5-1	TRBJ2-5	CASSFRGTIAGAETQYF	TGCGCCAGCAGCTTCAGGGGGACGATAGCGGGAGCAGAGACCCAGTACTTC
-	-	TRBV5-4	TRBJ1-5	CASSLGVGEEPQHF	TGTGCCAGCAGCTTGGGAGTAGGAGAAGAGCCCCAGCATTTT
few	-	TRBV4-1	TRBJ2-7	CASSLATSPTYEQYF	TGCGCCAGCAGCCTTGCAACTAGCCCAACTTACGAGCAGTACTTC
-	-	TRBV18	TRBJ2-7	CASSPIQGGGYEQYF	TGTGCCAGCTCACCTATACAGGGGGGGGGCTACGAGCAGTACTTC
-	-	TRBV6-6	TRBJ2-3	CASSFGPGADTQYF	TGTGCCAGCAGTTTCGGGCCGGGAGCAGATACGCAGTATTTT
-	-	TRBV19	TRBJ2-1	CASSIDSYNEQFF	TGTGCCAGTAGTATAGACAGCTACAATGAGCAGTTCTTC
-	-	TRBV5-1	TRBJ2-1	CASSLGGRLNEQFF	TGCGCCAGCAGCTTGGGGGGCCGTTTGAATGAGCAGTTCTTC
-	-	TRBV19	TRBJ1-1	CASSLTTEAFF	TGTGCCAGTAGCCTGACTACTGAAGCTTTCTTT
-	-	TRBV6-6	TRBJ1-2	CASSYSEQPYGYTF	TGTGCCAGCAGTTACTCCGAGCAACCCTATGGCTACACCTTC
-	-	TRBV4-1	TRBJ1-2	CASSPSLGLTGPNYGYTF	TGCGCCAGCAGCCCATCTTTAGGGCTAACAGGACCCAACTATGGCTACACCTTC
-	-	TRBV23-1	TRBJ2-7	CASSLSLGREQYF	TGCGCCAGCAGTCTTTCCCTAGGGAGGGAGCAGTACTTC
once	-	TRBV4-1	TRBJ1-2	CASSQDLDTNYGYTF	TGCGCCAGCAGCCAAGACCTCGACACCAACTATGGCTACACCTTC
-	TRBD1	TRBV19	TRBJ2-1	CASSMGTGVDEQFF	TGTGCCAGTAGTATGGGGACAGGGGTGGATGAGCAGTTCTTC
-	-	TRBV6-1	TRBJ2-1	CASNGGREQFF	TGTGCCAGCAACGGGGGTCGGGAGCAGTTCTTC